These 29 T cell receptor beta chains came from one sample sequenced in a study of blood T cell repertoires in COVID-19. Generated by immunoSEQ multiplex PCR, the TCRdb table keeps only in-frame clones and is missing some. The data contain approximately 290,000 clones, 84% of them seen just once; the ten biggest clones take up 15% to 18%. Specimen: peripheral blood. The receptors shown here come from a person between 65 and 79 years old with COVID-19, enrolled during active disease.

CDR3 nucleotides: TGTGCCAGCAGCCAGCGGGCGGACGCATACAATGAGCAGTTCTTC. Amino acid sequence: CASSQRADAYNEQFF. The chain employs TRBV7-2 and TRBJ2-1; a weak D match, TRBD2 (6 bases). The CDR3 sequence is 15 residues long. With 5 bases removed from V and 4 bases from J, the gap between germline ends came to 15 bases. In germline, CDR1 is SGHTA, CDR2 FQGNSA.

The genes are TRBV28 and TRBJ1-1, with D unresolved. V was pared by 4 bases and J by 1 base, with 7 bases between. The CDR3 totals 13 residues. Germline V CDR1 and CDR2: MDHEN, SYDVKM. Here the CDR3 reads CASSSDWNTEAFF. The CDR3 DNA sequence: TGTGCCAGCAGTTCCGACTGGAACACTGAAGCTTTCTTT.

The chain has TRBV4-1 and TRBJ1-5; 7 bases line up with TRBD1. Germline CDR1 is MGHRA and CDR2 is YSYEKL. Trimming took 0 bases from V and 6 from J; bases not matched to a gene: 5. The CDR3 contains 15 residues. The CDR3: CASSQETGRSQPQHF. CDR3 bases: TGCGCCAGCAGCCAAGAGACAGGGCGAAGTCAGCCCCAGCATTTT.

The J gene is TRBJ2-1, the V gene TRBV2, with unresolved D. The CDR3 runs 14 residues. The ends were cut back, 4 bases at V and 0 bases at J, with 7 bases in the middle. Per germline, CDR1 SNHLY and CDR2 FYNNEI. CDR3 region: CASSATSSYNEQFF. The CDR3 coding sequence is TGTGCCAGCAGTGCCACGAGCTCCTACAATGAGCAGTTCTTC.

The CDR3 DNA follows: TGTGCCAGCAGTTGGACAGAGGGGGAAAAACTGTTTTTT. Protein product: CASSWTEGEKLFF. The chain uses TRBV12-3 or TRBV12-4 and TRBJ1-4, with a weak D call TRBD1 (6 bases). The CDR3 spans 13 residues. V was clipped by 4 bases and J by 8 bases, with 11 bases between them.

J is TRBJ2-5 and V is TRBV19; weak D call: TRBD1 (8 bases). This CDR3 comprises 14 residues. Per the germline V gene, CDR1 is LNHDA and CDR2 is SQIVND (reference sequence). V was cut by 7 bases and J by 4 bases, with 16 bases left in between. In DNA form, the CDR3 reads TGTGCCAGTAACGGACAGGGAGGGGGAGAGACCCAGTACTTC. This translates into CASNGQGGGETQYF.

This rearrangement joins TRBV4-3 to TRBJ1-6; D is ambiguous. The CDR3 consists of 15 residues. V was clipped by 0 bases and J by 9 bases, with 12 bases between them. The germline V gene has CDR1 LGHNA and CDR2 YSLEER. The CDR3 here is CASSQDHSPGSPLHF. CDR3 nucleotides: TGCGCCAGCAGCCAAGACCACTCCCCGGGTTCACCCCTCCACTTT.

The chain combines TRBV9 with TRBJ2-3; tentative D call: TRBD2 (6 bases). Germline CDR1 reads SGDLS; CDR2 reads YYNGEE. V gave up 0 bases and J gave up 3 bases, with 11 bases separating them. This CDR3 is built from 15 residues. CDR3 DNA sequence: TGTGCCAGCAGCGTAGACGGGAGAACGACAGATACGCAGTATTTT. Its protein is CASSVDGRTTDTQYF.

The chain joins TRBV6-5 to TRBJ1-3; D perhaps matches TRBD1 (6 bases). Germline V gives CDR1 MNHEY, CDR2 SVGAGI. V was pared by 10 bases and J by 4 bases, with 14 bases between. The CDR3 has 13 amino acids. CDR3 protein: CATGGLGGNTIYF. The CDR3 DNA is TGTGCCACCGGGGGGCTAGGAGGAAACACCATATATTTT.

V is TRBV9 and J is TRBJ1-6; 7 positions match TRBD1. V lost 3 bases and J lost 8; bases outside the gene matches: 8. The CDR3 is 15 residues long. Germline lookup yields CDR1 SGDLS and CDR2 YYNGEE. CDR3 protein: CASSAEGTVDSPLHF. CDR3 coding DNA: TGTGCCAGCAGCGCGGAGGGGACAGTGGATTCACCCCTCCACTTT.

The rearrangement uses TRBV2 and TRBJ2-1, with D maybe TRBD2 (6 bases). Germline lookup yields CDR1 SNHLY and CDR2 FYNNEI. V lost 7 bases and J lost 0, with 10 bases in between. This CDR3 region has 14 residues. Here the CDR3 reads CASKWEASYNEQFF. The CDR3 coding sequence is TGTGCCAGCAAGTGGGAGGCCTCCTACAATGAGCAGTTCTTC.

V is TRBV24-1 and J is TRBJ2-1, with 9 bases matching TRBD1. The CDR3 is 13 amino acids. V lost 10 bases and J lost 3; bases outside the gene matches: 3. Germline V gene data show CDR1 as KGHDR and CDR2 as SFDVKD. CDR3 in amino acids: CATTGGIYNEQFF. CDR3 sequence (DNA): TGTGCCACGACAGGGGGTATCTACAATGAGCAGTTCTTC.

The genes are TRBV7-3 and TRBJ2-3; 11 bases fit TRBD2. Looked up from germline, CDR1 is SGHTA and CDR2 is FQGTGA. The CDR3 totals 17 residues. J gave up 3 bases and V 1 base, and 6 bases lay outside the gene matches. The CDR3 here is CASSLIAGGQMTDTQYF. The CDR3 nucleotides read TGTGCCAGCAGCTTAATAGCGGGGGGGCAGATGACAGATACGCAGTATTTT.

V gene TRBV5-1 combines with J gene TRBJ2-1; 14 bases agree with TRBD2. Germline CDR1 reads SGHRS; CDR2 reads YFSETQ. CDR3 length equals 16 residues. V lost 4 bases, J lost 10 bases, and 10 bases stayed unmatched. CDR3 sequence (DNA): TGCGCCAGCAGCACGGGACTAGCGGGAGCCTTTAACGAGCAGTTCTTC. It translates to CASSTGLAGAFNEQFF.

The chain has TRBV28 and TRBJ1-1; possibly TRBD1 for D (6 bases). The CDR3 is 14 residues long. V lost 2 bases and J lost 4, with 11 bases in between. The germline CDR1 and CDR2 sequences are MDHEN and SYDVKM. This chain's CDR3 is CASSLGDTSTEAFF. CDR3 DNA sequence: TGTGCCAGCAGTTTAGGGGACACCTCCACTGAAGCTTTCTTT. Filled out from reference TRBV28 and TRBJ1-1, the complete variable domain reads DVKVTQSSRYLVKRTGEKVFLECVQDMDHENMFWYRQDPGLGLRLIYFSYDVKMKEKGDIPEGYSVSREKKERFSLILESASTNQTSMYLCASSLGDTSTEAFFGQGTRLTVV.

The chain carries TRBV11-2 and TRBJ2-7; TRBD1 agrees at 8 bases. This CDR3 has 16 residues. CDR1 and CDR2 (germline): SGHAT, FQNNGV. V lost 5 bases, J lost 3 bases, and 12 bases stayed unmatched. The CDR3 coding sequence is TGTGCCAGCAGCCCCCTGGGGCAGGGGGCTCTCTACGAGCAGTACTTC. It yields the protein CASSPLGQGALYEQYF. The variable domain in full, with the rest retrieved from reference TRBV11-2 and TRBJ2-7, is EAGVAQSPRYKIIEKRQSVAFWCNPISGHATLYWYQQILGQGPKLLIQFQNNGVVDDSQLPKDRFSAERLKGVDSTLKIQPAKLEDSAVYLCASSPLGQGALYEQYFGPGTRLTVT.

V usage is TRBV5-4 and J usage is TRBJ1-3; 7 nucleotides agree with TRBD1. J was trimmed by 2 bases and V by 3 bases; bases with no gene match: 5. Per germline, CDR1 SGHNT and CDR2 YYREEE (reference sequence). This CDR3 is 15 amino acids long. The CDR3 region has the DNA TGTGCCAGCAGCTCCATGAGGGGGCCTGGAAACACCATATATTTT. The encoded protein is CASSSMRGPGNTIYF.

The V gene is TRBV9, the J gene TRBJ1-6; tentative D call: TRBD1 (6 bases). Germline V gene data show CDR1 as SGDLS and CDR2 as YYNGEE. This CDR3 contains 15 residues. Trimming left V 5 bases short and J 7 bases short, with 16 bases between. The CDR3 is CASRERGAENSPLHF. In DNA, the CDR3 is TGTGCCAGCAGGGAACGGGGGGCGGAAAATTCACCCCTCCACTTT.

The rearrangement links TRBV7-6 to TRBJ2-2, with TRBD2 identical over 10 bases. The germline gives CDR1 SGHVS, CDR2 FNYEAQ. V dropped 1 base and J dropped 3; count of bases not matched to a gene: 8. There are 18 residues in the CDR3. The DNA for the CDR3 is TGTGCCAGCAGCTTAGTTCTAGCGGGAGCCGGAGACACCGGGGAGCTGTTTTTT. Translated: CASSLVLAGAGDTGELFF.

The rearrangement uses TRBV4-2 and TRBJ1-2, with a weak D call TRBD1 (5 bases). Germline V gives CDR1 LGHNA, CDR2 YNFKEQ. V was trimmed by 3 bases and J by 4 bases, leaving 18 bases between them. The CDR3 totals 16 residues. CDR3 protein: CASSQGSPQGSYGYTF. CDR3 in DNA: TGTGCCAGCAGCCAGGGGTCTCCTCAGGGATCCTATGGCTACACCTTC.

The genes are TRBV6-1 and TRBJ2-5; D gene uncertain. The V end lost 4 bases, the J end lost 2 bases, and 17 bases lay between the germline ends. Germline lookup yields CDR1 MNHNS and CDR2 SASEGT. The CDR3 length is 16 residues. CDR3 in DNA: TGTGCCAGCAGTGGGGCTGGGTCAGTTGCTCAAGAGACCCAGTACTTC. The encoded protein is CASSGAGSVAQETQYF.

The V call is TRBV24-1, the J call TRBJ1-2; D not certain. The germline CDR1 and CDR2 sequences are KGHDR and SFDVKD. The CDR3 loop spans 12 amino acids. V lost 6 bases, J lost 6 bases, and 10 bases lay in between. The CDR3 DNA reads TGTGCCACCAGTAATCAGGTCGATGGCTACACCTTC. This sequence encodes CATSNQVDGYTF.

This clone appeared a single time. The V call is TRBV18, the J call TRBJ1-2; D uncertain. V was shortened by 3 bases and J by 0 bases, with 11 bases between the two germline ends. Looked up from germline, CDR1 is KGHSH and CDR2 is LQKENI. This CDR3 contains 15 residues. The CDR3: CASSPVDKSNYGYTF. The CDR3 DNA is TGTGCCAGCTCACCGGTCGACAAGTCTAACTATGGCTACACCTTC.

The CDR3 reads CASRPRGLVHGYTF. The CDR3 DNA sequence: TGTGCCAGCAGACCAAGGGGACTGGTGCATGGCTACACCTTC. The chain is built from TRBV2 and TRBJ1-2; perhaps TRBD1 as D (5 bases). Between the trimmed V and J ends, which lost 6 bases and 6 bases, there was a span of 17 bases. This CDR3 region has 14 residues. Per germline, CDR1 SNHLY and CDR2 FYNNEI.

The J gene is TRBJ2-7, the V gene TRBV9; weak D call: TRBD1 (6 bases). The germline CDR1 and CDR2 sequences are SGDLS and YYNGEE. The CDR3 has 14 amino acids. V gave up 4 bases and J gave up 0 bases, with 11 bases separating them. The CDR3: CASSPVGASYEQYF. DNA for the CDR3: TGTGCCAGCAGCCCAGTGGGGGCCTCCTACGAGCAGTACTTC.

The chain couples TRBV7-2 to TRBJ1-1; 7 bases agree with TRBD1. This CDR3 is built from 15 residues. Germline CDR1 and CDR2: SGHTA and FQGNSA. V shed 5 bases and J 4 bases; nucleotides not matched to a gene: 10. The CDR3 region is CASSTQTGVSTEAFF. The CDR3 DNA is TGTGCCAGCAGCACGCAAACAGGGGTCTCCACTGAAGCTTTCTTT.

This chain connects TRBV19 to TRBJ2-1; 7 bases are shared with TRBD2. The length of the CDR3 is 18 residues. Per germline, CDR1 LNHDA and CDR2 SQIVND (reference sequence). Unmatched junction bases numbered 11, after V lost 3 bases and J lost 0 bases. CDR3 sequence: CASSIQRTSPRSYNEQFF. CDR3 coding DNA: TGTGCCAGTAGTATCCAACGGACTAGTCCCCGCTCCTACAATGAGCAGTTCTTC.

The chain uses TRBV10-3 and TRBJ2-7; 10 nucleotides line up with TRBD1. The CDR3 runs 13 residues. CDR1 ENHRY and CDR2 SYGVKD come from the germline V gene. Trimming removed 5 bases from V and 3 bases from J; junction bases left unmatched: 1. DNA of the CDR3: TGTGCCATCAGTTGGGACAGGGGCTACGAGCAGTACTTC. This encodes CAISWDRGYEQYF.

V gene TRBV6-5 combines with J gene TRBJ2-1, with 7 bases that match TRBD1. V gave up 6 bases and J gave up 7 bases; unmatched junction bases: 6. The CDR3 consists of 13 residues. CDR1 MNHEY and CDR2 SVGAGI come from the germline V gene. CDR3 in amino acids: CASRQGQMNEQFF. The DNA of the CDR3 is TGTGCCAGCAGGCAGGGACAGATGAATGAGCAGTTCTTC.